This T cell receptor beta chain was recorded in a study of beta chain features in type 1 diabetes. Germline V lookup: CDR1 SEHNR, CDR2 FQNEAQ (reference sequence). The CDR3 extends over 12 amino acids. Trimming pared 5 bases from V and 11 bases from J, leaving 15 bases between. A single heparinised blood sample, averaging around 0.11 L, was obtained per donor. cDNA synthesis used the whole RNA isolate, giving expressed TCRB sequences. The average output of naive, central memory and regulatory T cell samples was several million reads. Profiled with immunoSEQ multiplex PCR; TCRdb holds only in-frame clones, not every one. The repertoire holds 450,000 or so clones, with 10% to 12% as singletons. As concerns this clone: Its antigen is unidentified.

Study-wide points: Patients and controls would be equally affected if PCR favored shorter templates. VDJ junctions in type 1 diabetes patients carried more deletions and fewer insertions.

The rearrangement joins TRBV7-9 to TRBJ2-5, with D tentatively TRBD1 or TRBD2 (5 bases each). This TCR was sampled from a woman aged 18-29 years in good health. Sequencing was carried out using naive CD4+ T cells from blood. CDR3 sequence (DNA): TGTGCCAGCAGCCGTTTAAGGGGCGGGCAGTACTTC. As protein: CASSRLRGGQYF.